The 28 T cell receptor beta chains below all came from one sample that was sequenced in a study of cytomegalovirus exposure and HLA in healthy donors. The PCR contained 60 Vbeta and 13 Jbeta primers. Profiling relied on immunoSEQ multiplex PCR, and the TCRdb table lists in-frame clones only, not all of them. The data contain about 86,000 clones, about three quarters of them singletons. Sequenced sample: PBMCs. Receptors were obtained from a female donor in good health and CMV-seronegative.

V usage is TRBV5-1 and J usage is TRBJ2-1; 10 bases agree with TRBD2. V gave up 1 base and J gave up 9 bases; unmatched junction bases: 10. This CDR3 is built from 16 residues. Per germline, CDR1 SGHRS and CDR2 YFSETQ. The CDR3 sequence: CASSLSSGRLEVEQFF. The CDR3 bases are TGCGCCAGCAGCTTGAGTAGCGGGAGGTTGGAGGTTGAGCAGTTCTTC.

The chain employs TRBV7-3 and TRBJ2-3; tentatively, D is TRBD2 (7 bases). Germline V gene sequence: CDR1 SGHTA, CDR2 FQGTGA. V was trimmed by 5 bases and J by 3 bases, leaving 15 bases between them. This CDR3 is built from 15 residues. CDR3 nucleotides: TGTGCCAGCAGCGTCGTTGGGGGGGCGACAGATACGCAGTATTTT. Translation: CASSVVGGATDTQYF.

The V and J genes are TRBV28 and TRBJ1-3; D possibly corresponds to TRBD1 (6 bases). CDR3 length equals 14 residues. Trimming cost V 7 bases and J 1 base, with 11 bases left between them. CDR1 and CDR2 (germline): MDHEN, SYDVKM. CDR3 in amino acids: CASTEGGSGNTIYF. CDR3 DNA: TGTGCCAGCACCGAGGGGGGGTCTGGAAACACCATATATTTT. The variable domain in full, completed from reference TRBV28 and TRBJ1-3, reads DVKVTQSSRYLVKRTGEKVFLECVQDMDHENMFWYRQDPGLGLRLIYFSYDVKMKEKGDIPEGYSVSREKKERFSLILESASTNQTSMYLCASTEGGSGNTIYFGEGSWLTVV.

This clone has just a few counts. The chain uses TRBV10-3 and TRBJ1-1; maybe TRBD1 (6 bases). V was trimmed by 11 bases and J by 1 base, leaving 11 bases between them. Germline loops: CDR1 ENHRY, CDR2 SYGVKD. The CDR3 has 12 residues. The CDR3 is CAYKDRNTEAFF. For the CDR3, the DNA is TGTGCCTACAAGGACAGGAACACTGAAGCTTTCTTT.

CDR3 coding DNA: TGTGCCAGCAGCCTAAGGGACAGGGGGAACACTGAAGCTTTCTTT. This gives the protein CASSLRDRGNTEAFF. This sequence joins TRBV14 and TRBJ1-1; 10 nucleotides agree with TRBD1. The ends lost 4 bases at V and 1 base at J; junction bases unmatched: 3. The CDR3 runs 15 residues. The germline gives CDR1 SGHDN, CDR2 FVKESK.

This rearrangement joins TRBV5-1 to TRBJ1-3, with D perhaps matching TRBD1 (6 bases). CDR1 and CDR2 (germline): SGHRS, YFSETQ. The CDR3 runs to 16 residues. Trimming removed 1 base from V and 2 bases from J, with 13 bases in between. The CDR3 is CASSLMQGLAGNTIYF. The DNA for the CDR3 is TGCGCCAGCAGCTTGATGCAGGGGCTCGCTGGAAACACCATATATTTT.

This clone was picked up one time. V usage is TRBV13 and J usage is TRBJ1-1; no clear D. The CDR3 is 14 amino acids. Germline V CDR1 and CDR2: PRHDT, FYEKMQ (reference sequence). V dropped 0 bases and J dropped 1 base, with 6 bases sitting between them. The CDR3 region has the DNA TGTGCCAGCAGCTTAGGCCTCGGGAACACTGAAGCTTTCTTT. Its protein product is CASSLGLGNTEAFF.

CDR3: CASSVGVGANEAFF. Written as DNA, the CDR3 is TGTGCCAGCAGCGTAGGGGTAGGGGCTAATGAAGCTTTCTTT. This chain connects TRBV9 to TRBJ1-1; maybe TRBD1 (5 bases). The CDR3 length is 14 residues. Germline assignment: CDR1 SGDLS and CDR2 YYNGEE. V shed 0 bases and J shed 7 bases, with 13 bases lying between them.

On this clone: Within the sample, other DNA sequences also encode this same CDR3. The chain employs TRBV4-2 and TRBJ2-7, with TRBD2 identical over 7 bases. The CDR3 has 15 amino acids. J lost 2 bases, V lost 0 bases, and 4 bases had no gene match. The germline V gene has CDR1 LGHNA and CDR2 YNFKEQ. The CDR3: CASSQELAGAYEQYF. CDR3 coding DNA: TGTGCCAGCAGCCAAGAATTGGCGGGAGCCTACGAGCAGTACTTC.

The rearrangement links TRBV2 to TRBJ2-7; TRBD2 aligns across 8 bases. Trimming removed 4 bases from V and 5 bases from J; junction bases left unmatched: 7. Germline-derived CDR1 and CDR2 are SNHLY and FYNNEI. The CDR3 consists of 14 residues. This chain's CDR3 is CASSGDGRVDEQYF. The CDR3 DNA sequence: TGTGCCAGCAGTGGAGACGGGAGGGTCGACGAGCAGTACTTC. Full variable domain (rest looked up from reference TRBV2 and TRBJ2-7): EPEVTQTPSHQVTQMGQEVILRCVPISNHLYFYWYRQILGQKVEFLVSFYNNEISEKSEIFDDQFSVERPDGSNFTLKIRSTKLEDSAMYFCASSGDGRVDEQYFGPGTRLTVT.

The V gene is TRBV28, the J gene TRBJ1-2; D perhaps matches TRBD1 (6 bases). CDR3 length: 11 residues. The ends were cut back, 11 bases at V and 8 bases at J, with 15 bases in the middle. Germline CDR1 is MDHEN and CDR2 is SYDVKM. CDR3 amino acids: CALQGIMGYTF. DNA for the CDR3: TGTGCCCTACAGGGTATAATGGGCTACACCTTC.

This clone has just a few counts. J is TRBJ2-5 and V is TRBV27, with 10 bases that match TRBD1. The CDR3 covers 17 residues. Germline V lookup: CDR1 MNHEY, CDR2 SMNVEV (reference sequence). V trimming: 2 bases; J trimming: 5 bases; junction bases outside the gene matches: 11. The CDR3, as DNA: TGTGCCAGCAGTTTACGCGGGACGGGACAGGGGACTGAGACCCAGTACTTC. Translation gives CASSLRGTGQGTETQYF.

The chain employs TRBV7-8 and TRBJ2-1, with D possibly matching TRBD2 (6 bases). V dropped 0 bases and J dropped 3 bases, with 6 bases sitting between them. CDR3 length equals 14 residues. Germline-derived CDR1 and CDR2 are SGHVS and FQNEAQ. CDR3 region: CASSLASGYNEQFF. CDR3 bases: TGTGCCAGCAGCTTAGCTAGCGGCTACAATGAGCAGTTCTTC.

V gene TRBV7-8 combines with J gene TRBJ2-3; 11 bases are shared with TRBD2. Germline CDR1 and CDR2: SGHVS and FQNEAQ. The length of the CDR3 is 17 residues. Trimming took 5 bases from V and 6 from J; bases not matched to a gene: 13. CDR3 in DNA: TGTGCCAGCAGCCCCCCTTACACTAGCGGGAGCTCTGATACGCAGTATTTT. This encodes CASSPPYTSGSSDTQYF.

The chain is built from TRBV20-1 and TRBJ2-7; D unclear. V was shortened by 1 base and J by 4 bases, with 5 bases between the two germline ends. The CDR3 has 11 residues. The germline gives CDR1 DFQATT, CDR2 SNEGSKA (reference sequence). The CDR3 nucleotides are TGCAGTGCTAGAGCCGGTTACGAGCAGTACTTC. It encodes CSARAGYEQYF.

On this clone: Additional DNA sequences in this sample encode the identical CDR3. The chain employs TRBV2 and TRBJ1-2, with TRBD1 matching 8 bases. The V and J ends lost 6 bases and 7 bases, in that order; junction bases with no gene match: 1. CDR1 and CDR2 (germline): SNHLY, FYNNEI. This CDR3 is built from 11 residues. For the CDR3, the DNA is TGTGCCAGCAGACAGGGGGTTGGCTACACCTTC. Its protein product is CASRQGVGYTF. Based on the CDR3 plus reference TRBV2 and TRBJ1-2, the full variable domain is EPEVTQTPSHQVTQMGQEVILRCVPISNHLYFYWYRQILGQKVEFLVSFYNNEISEKSEIFDDQFSVERPDGSNFTLKIRSTKLEDSAMYFCASRQGVGYTFGSGTRLTVV.

The genes are TRBV7-9 and TRBJ1-5, with a possible D match to TRBD1 (5 bases). The V gene lost 3 bases and the J gene lost 4 bases, with 13 bases spanning the gap. The CDR3 has 15 amino acids. In germline, CDR1 is SEHNR, CDR2 FQNEAQ (reference sequence). The CDR3 nucleotides read TGTGCCAGCAGCTTGGCAGGGCACACTAATCAGCCCCAGCATTTT. It specifies CASSLAGHTNQPQHF.

J is TRBJ2-3 and V is TRBV4-3; 12 bases match TRBD2. CDR1 is LGHNA, CDR2 YSLEER, per germline. The CDR3 spans 17 residues. After removal of 4 bases from V and 5 bases from J, the junction contained 10 bases not matched to a gene. The CDR3 DNA follows: TGCGCCAGCAGCCTCCAGACTAGCGGGGGAGGGATAGATACGCAGTATTTT. Translated, it gives CASSLQTSGGGIDTQYF.

The CDR3 DNA follows: TGTGCCATCAGTGACCGGGGGGGGATGCTGGATACGCAGTATTTT. Protein product: CAISDRGGMLDTQYF. The chain is built from TRBV10-3 and TRBJ2-3; 8 bases fit TRBD2. Germline assignment: CDR1 ENHRY and CDR2 SYGVKD. V dropped 3 bases and J dropped 6; count of bases not matched to a gene: 8. The CDR3 is 15 amino acids.

The chain joins TRBV2 to TRBJ2-6; D unclear. Germline assignment: CDR1 SNHLY and CDR2 FYNNEI. This CDR3 contains 16 residues. V was shortened by 2 bases and J by 0 bases, with 8 bases between the two germline ends. In DNA, the CDR3 is TGTGCCAGCAGTGAAACGGCGGCCTCTGGGGCCAACGTCCTGACTTTC. Amino acids: CASSETAASGANVLTF.

This chain links TRBV5-6 with TRBJ2-7; 11 bases map to TRBD1. The CDR3 covers 16 residues. Trimming removed 0 bases from V and 5 bases from J; junction bases left unmatched: 7. Per the germline V gene, CDR1 is SGHDT and CDR2 is YYEEEE. CDR3 in DNA: TGTGCCAGCAGCTTGGGGACCGGACAGGGGGCCGACGAGCAGTACTTC. It yields the protein CASSLGTGQGADEQYF.

The genes are TRBV9 and TRBJ1-4, with 8 bases that match TRBD1. This CDR3 has 16 residues. Trimming at V came to 4 bases and at J to 8 bases, leaving 13 bases not matched to a gene. The germline V gene encodes CDR1 SGDLS and CDR2 YYNGEE. The CDR3 DNA follows: TGTGCCAGCAGCCCTTCCCCAGGACAGGGCAGCGAAAAACTGTTTTTT. Translating gives CASSPSPGQGSEKLFF.

The chain carries TRBV11-2 and TRBJ2-7, with 11 nucleotides matching TRBD2. Unmatched junction bases numbered 16, after V lost 7 bases and J lost 2 bases. Germline CDR1 reads SGHAT; CDR2 reads FQNNGV. The CDR3 length is 18 residues. The CDR3 is CASKPLRSSGRSTYEQYF. Written as DNA, the CDR3 is TGTGCCAGCAAACCCCTGAGGTCTAGCGGGAGGTCGACCTACGAGCAGTACTTC.

This chain joins TRBV2 and TRBJ1-2, with TRBD1 as a possible D gene (6 bases). CDR3 size: 16 residues. The germline CDR1 and CDR2 sequences are SNHLY and FYNNEI. With 6 bases removed from V and 0 bases from J, the gap between germline ends came to 17 bases. CDR3 amino acids: CASSQETGTSNYGYTF. CDR3 coding DNA: TGTGCCAGCAGCCAAGAAACCGGGACATCTAACTATGGCTACACCTTC.

The sample holds a few counts of this clone. V and J are TRBV2 and TRBJ2-1, with D possibly matching TRBD2 (7 bases). Looked up from germline, CDR1 is SNHLY and CDR2 is FYNNEI. CDR3 size: 15 residues. V lost 6 bases to trimming and J lost 0 bases, with 12 bases between them. The CDR3 nucleotides read TGTGCCAGCAGCCGGGGGGACACCTCCTACAATGAGCAGTTCTTC. Translated, it gives CASSRGDTSYNEQFF.

The chain combines TRBV5-4 with TRBJ1-5, with 8 positions matching TRBD1. This CDR3 contains 13 residues. The trim removed 0 bases at V and 8 bases at J, leaving 1 base unmatched. Germline loops: CDR1 SGHNT, CDR2 YYREEE (reference sequence). The CDR3, as DNA: TGTGCCAGCAGCTTGGCAGGGGGCGAGCCCCAGCATTTT. Its protein is CASSLAGGEPQHF.

The J gene is TRBJ1-1, the V gene TRBV5-4; D gene ambiguous. Germline V gene data show CDR1 as SGHNT and CDR2 as YYREEE (reference sequence). The V end was cut by 0 bases, the J end by 3 bases, with 18 bases between. The CDR3 loop spans 17 amino acids. CDR3 loop: CASSLVGLTVRDTEAFF. DNA for the CDR3: TGTGCCAGCAGCTTGGTCGGCTTAACAGTCAGAGACACTGAAGCTTTCTTT.

This chain uses TRBV27 with TRBJ2-1; 11 nucleotides line up with TRBD2. This CDR3 has 15 residues. The germline V gene encodes CDR1 MNHEY and CDR2 SMNVEV (reference sequence). Unmatched junction bases numbered 3, after V lost 8 bases and J lost 0 bases. This chain's CDR3 is CASFSGRASYNEQFF. CDR3 nucleotides: TGTGCCAGCTTTAGCGGGAGGGCCTCCTACAATGAGCAGTTCTTC.